Listed below are T cell receptor beta chains from one sample, sequenced in a study of T-cell memory formation after mild COVID-19. TCRdb re-derived calls from the 5' RACE reads in MiXCR, one entry per CDR3 protein. The sample shows about 190,000 distinct CDR3 sequences, about a sixth of them seen only once. The sequencing input was PBMCs or a T cell subset sorted from them (not recorded which). These receptors came from an adult woman who had mild COVID-19 (a few samples of this study predate the infection). Cell type and time point are not known. CDR3s leave out the opening cysteine and the closing phenylalanine or tryptophan.

v_gene	j_gene	CDR3aa
TRBV29-1	TRBJ1-1	SVHRRTEAF
TRBV23-1	TRBJ1-1	ASSPTDRARNTEAF
TRBV11-2	TRBJ2-3	ASSPLGHTDTQY
TRBV3-1	TRBJ1-1	ASRDLHTEAF
TRBV18	TRBJ2-7	ASSPPQGWRVQY
TRBV28	TRBJ2-1	ASSRTPIRDNEQF
TRBV9	TRBJ2-7	ASSVWAGGPSEQY
TRBV11-2	TRBJ1-1	ASSASRRGNTEAF
TRBV12-3/TRBV12-4	TRBJ2-2	ASGTNPGVLTGELF
TRBV2	TRBJ2-2	ATGSRRGTGELF
TRBV5-1	TRBJ1-1	ASSLGRGGTEAF
TRBV15	TRBJ2-3	ATSKRDWTDTQY
TRBV20-1	TRBJ1-3	SAKPFITGGDTIY
TRBV10-3	TRBJ2-7	AISSPSGGSYEQY
TRBV7-2	TRBJ2-7	ASSTIQAPPYEQY
TRBV20-1	TRBJ1-1	SARRRAVNTEAF
TRBV7-9	TRBJ1-2	ASRTAGQAFGGYT
TRBV4-2	TRBJ1-4	ASSQDRSGQGGEKLF
TRBV7-2	TRBJ2-1	ASSLEIPGGQF
TRBV9	TRBJ2-3	ASTFRGGDTQY
TRBV9	TRBJ2-1	ASSVERGLNEQF
TRBV5-5	TRBJ1-1	ASSWPGRNTEAF
TRBV20-1	TRBJ2-2	SAPLRSGVGDTGELF
TRBV30	TRBJ2-2	AWSVTGANTGELF
TRBV20-1	TRBJ2-2	SATPGGGRGELF
TRBV5-1	TRBJ2-3	ASSTAGMGTDTQY
TRBV10-1	TRBJ2-7	ASSESTGQGTYEQY